This T cell receptor (beta chain) was captured in a study of cytomegalovirus exposure and HLA in healthy donors. About the study: Earlier sequencing of 150 million to 200 million T cells yielded 100 million to 140 million unique TCR beta sequences. Unique TCRs from HLA-typed donors, some 85 million of them, were held in an early data release. Study-wide results and caveats: There were several of the most significant clusters that appeared linked to common viral pathogens in a later analysis. Upon later analysis, TCR association rates were observed to vary by HLA locus, being highest for DRB1 and lowest for HLA-C.

PCR amplification relied on 60 Vbeta primers (plus 13 Jbeta primers). Libraries were prepared by immunoSEQ multiplex PCR; TCRdb keeps only in-frame clonotypes and omits some of them. This sample's table has approximately 110,000 clones. Germline V CDR1 and CDR2: MNHEY, SVGAGI. The V and J ends lost 2 bases and 6 bases respectively, with 11 bases between them. The CDR3 extends over 13 amino acids. To note about this clone: What it recognizes is unknown.

The sequenced sample consisted of PBMCs. The source is a man aged 18 to 30 in good health and CMV-seronegative. J is TRBJ2-7 and V is TRBV6-5, with D unclear. The CDR3 nucleotides read TGTGCCAGCAGTTACGTACTATTTGGCGAGCAGTACTTC. It translates to CASSYVLFGEQYF.